This record looks at one T cell receptor (beta chain) sequence and its context. Its antigen is currently unknown. This entry is derived from a study of TIL therapy for anti-PD-1-resistant metastatic lung cancer. Study details: Median patient age was about 55, ranging about 35-85 years.

The libraries were made with immunoSEQ v3. Sequencing depth was around 2 million read pairs for survey level, roughly 5-6.5 million for deep. Here immunoSEQ multiplex PCR was the method, and the copy in TCRdb shows in-frame clones only, minus some. This sample has more than 15,000 clones; 75% to 80% occur once, and the top ten carry roughly 6.8%. Overall study findings and caveats: The baseline peripheral repertoire was partially replaced by infused TIL clonotypes that later decayed.

The time point is: pre-treatment sample, taken before nivolumab and TIL therapy. Adults with stage 4 NSCLC were enrolled in a phase I trial. The V gene's germline CDR1 is MNHEY and CDR2 SMNVEV (reference sequence). This CDR3 region has 14 residues. Trimming took 4 bases from V and 0 from J, leaving 4 bases between them. The sequencing here drew on blood, taken at baseline. This sequence was found in a person aged 25 to 85 with non-small cell lung cancer. The chain carries TRBV27 and TRBJ2-6; unclear D gene. CDR3 sequence reads: CASSSGSGANVLTF. The CDR3 DNA reads TGTGCCAGCAGTTCAGGCTCTGGGGCCAACGTCCTGACTTTC.